This TCR beta chain was recorded in a study of cytomegalovirus exposure and HLA in healthy donors. Across the whole study: Researchers previously reported finding 100 million or so unique TCR beta sequences from 150 million to 200 million T cells. Overall study results and limits: Specificity for CMV antigens was confirmed in vitro for three of the CMV-associated chains.

Use of 60 Vbeta and 13 Jbeta primers characterized the PCR. Original methodology: Some 80 million unique TCR beta chains, some 11 million shared, were counted in a later analysis. Profiling relied on immunoSEQ multiplex PCR, and the TCRdb table lists in-frame clones only, not all of them. V and J calls and clone size are those listed in that table; D and trimming were worked out from the DNA. The sample consists of over 80,000 clones, 81% of them appearing once. Details on this clone: Its target is unknown.

From germline, CDR1 is SGHRS and CDR2 YFSETQ. The V end lost 4 bases, the J end lost 0 bases, and 15 bases lay between the germline ends. The CDR3 is made up of 16 amino acids. The chain recombines TRBV5-1 with TRBJ2-3; D is undetermined. This TCR was recovered from a man aged 35-49 years in good health and CMV-seropositive. Source material: PBMCs. CDR3 nucleotides: TGCGCCAGCAGCCCTCTAGAATTTTTTAGCACAGATACGCAGTATTTT. This translates into CASSPLEFFSTDTQYF.